Sequencing of this T cell receptor beta chain was carried out in a study of blood T cell repertoires in COVID-19. Whole-study context: In each case, the material was cDNA or gDNA derived from T cells, B-cell-depleted T cells, or PBMCs.

V gave up 5 bases and J gave up 5 bases, with 12 bases separating them. Looked up from germline, CDR1 is SGHDN and CDR2 is FVKESK. The CDR3 is made up of 13 amino acids. Authors' data handling: Cell counts per sample came from amplifying reference gene primers. The data were produced by immunoSEQ multiplex PCR, yet TCRdb's version contains in-frame clones alone and is incomplete. The D gene and trimming were derived from the DNA, and the V and J assignments and clone size from that table. The sample has about 160,000 clones; under 90% are singletons. The receptor's source is a woman older than 75 with active or convalescent COVID-19. The chain employs TRBV14 and TRBJ1-1; the D gene is possibly TRBD1 (6 bases). Sequencing was carried out using peripheral blood. CDR3 loop: CASSAQGRTEAFF. The CDR3 DNA follows: TGTGCCAGCAGCGCCCAGGGGCGAACTGAAGCTTTCTTT.